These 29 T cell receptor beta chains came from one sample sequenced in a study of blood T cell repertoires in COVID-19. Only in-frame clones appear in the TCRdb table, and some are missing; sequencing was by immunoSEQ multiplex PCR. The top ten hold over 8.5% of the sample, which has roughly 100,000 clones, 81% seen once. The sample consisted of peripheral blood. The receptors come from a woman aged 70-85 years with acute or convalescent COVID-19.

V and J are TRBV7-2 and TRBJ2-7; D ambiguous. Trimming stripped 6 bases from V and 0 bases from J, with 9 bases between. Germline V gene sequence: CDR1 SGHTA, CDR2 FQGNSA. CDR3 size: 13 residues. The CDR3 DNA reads TGTGCCAGCAGTCAAACAAGCTCCTACGAGCAGTACTTC. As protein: CASSQTSSYEQYF. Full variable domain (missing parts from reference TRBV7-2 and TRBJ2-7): GAGVSQSPSNKVTEKGKDVELRCDPISGHTALYWYRQSLGQGLEFLIYFQGNSAPDKSGLPSDRFSAERTGGSVSTLTIQRTQQEDSAVYLCASSQTSSYEQYFGPGTRLTVT.

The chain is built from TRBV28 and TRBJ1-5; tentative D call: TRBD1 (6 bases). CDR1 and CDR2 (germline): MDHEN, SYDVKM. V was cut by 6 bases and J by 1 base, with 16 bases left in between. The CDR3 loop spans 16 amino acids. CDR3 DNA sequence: TGTGCCAGCAGGGGGAGGGGGGGCGCAAGCAATCAGCCCCAGCATTTT. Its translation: CASRGRGGASNQPQHF.

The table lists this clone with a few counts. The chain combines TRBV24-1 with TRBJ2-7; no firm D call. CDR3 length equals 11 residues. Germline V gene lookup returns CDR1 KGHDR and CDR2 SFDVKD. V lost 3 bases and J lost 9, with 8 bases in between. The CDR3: CATSDQSRQYF. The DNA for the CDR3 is TGTGCCACCAGTGATCAGTCTAGGCAGTACTTC.

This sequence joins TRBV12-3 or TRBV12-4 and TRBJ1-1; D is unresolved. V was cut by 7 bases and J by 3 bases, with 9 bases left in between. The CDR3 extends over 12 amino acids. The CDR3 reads CASNQEDTEAFF. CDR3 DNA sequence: TGTGCCAGCAACCAGGAGGACACTGAAGCTTTCTTT.

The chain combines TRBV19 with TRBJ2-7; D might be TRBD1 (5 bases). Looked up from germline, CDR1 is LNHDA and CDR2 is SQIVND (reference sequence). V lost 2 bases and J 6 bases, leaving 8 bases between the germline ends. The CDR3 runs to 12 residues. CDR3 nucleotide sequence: TGTGCCAGTAGTATAAGTACAGGCGAGCAGTACTTC. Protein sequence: CASSISTGEQYF.

CDR3: CASSLQGAGAEAFF. The CDR3 nucleotides are TGTGCCAGCAGTCTACAGGGGGCGGGCGCTGAAGCTTTCTTT. This sequence joins TRBV2 and TRBJ1-1; 9 bases map to TRBD1. V lost 5 bases, J lost 6 bases, and 7 bases stayed unmatched. Germline-derived CDR1 and CDR2 are SNHLY and FYNNEI. This CDR3 is built from 14 residues.

CDR3 in amino acids: CASSYPHSPDRRQETQYF. CDR3 bases: TGTGCCAGCAGTTACCCTCACTCCCCGGACAGGCGACAAGAGACCCAGTACTTC. The chain is built from TRBV6-2 or TRBV6-3 and TRBJ2-5; 7 bases map to TRBD1. Losses at the gene ends were 2 bases for V and 2 bases for J; bases not matched to a gene: 14. This CDR3 has 18 amino acids. Germline lookup yields CDR1 MNHEY and CDR2 SVGEGT.

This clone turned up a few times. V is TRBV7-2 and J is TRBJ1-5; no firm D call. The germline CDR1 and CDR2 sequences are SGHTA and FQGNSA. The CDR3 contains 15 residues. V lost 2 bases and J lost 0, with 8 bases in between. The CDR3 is CASSLIVNSNQPQHF. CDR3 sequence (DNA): TGTGCCAGCAGCTTAATAGTGAATAGCAATCAGCCCCAGCATTTT.

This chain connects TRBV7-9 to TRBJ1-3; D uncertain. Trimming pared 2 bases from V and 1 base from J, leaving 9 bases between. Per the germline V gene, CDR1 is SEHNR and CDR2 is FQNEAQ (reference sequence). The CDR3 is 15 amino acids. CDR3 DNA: TGTGCCAGCAGCTTACGGGAGGGATCTGGAAACACCATATATTTT. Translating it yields CASSLREGSGNTIYF.

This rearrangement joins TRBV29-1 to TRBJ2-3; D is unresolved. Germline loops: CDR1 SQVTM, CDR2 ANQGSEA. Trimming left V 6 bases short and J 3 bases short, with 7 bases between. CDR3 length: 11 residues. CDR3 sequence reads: CSVLGTDTQYF. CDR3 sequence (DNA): TGCAGCGTCCTAGGAACAGATACGCAGTATTTT.

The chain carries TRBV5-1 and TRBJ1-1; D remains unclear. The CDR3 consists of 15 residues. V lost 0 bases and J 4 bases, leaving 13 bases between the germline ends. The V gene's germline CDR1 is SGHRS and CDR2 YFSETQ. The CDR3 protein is CASSLDSYSGTEAFF. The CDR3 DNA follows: TGCGCCAGCAGCTTGGACTCCTATTCGGGCACTGAAGCTTTCTTT.

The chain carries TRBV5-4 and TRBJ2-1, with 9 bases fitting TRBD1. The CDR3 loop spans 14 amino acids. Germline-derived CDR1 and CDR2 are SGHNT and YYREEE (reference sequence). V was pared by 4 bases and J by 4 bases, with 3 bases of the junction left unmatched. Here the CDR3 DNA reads TGTGCCAGCAGCCACGGGACAGGGTACAATGAGCAGTTCTTC. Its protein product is CASSHGTGYNEQFF.

The CDR3 here is CASKGLAGAYEQYF. The DNA for the CDR3 is TGTGCCAGCAAAGGATTAGCGGGGGCCTACGAGCAGTACTTC. This chain joins TRBV2 and TRBJ2-7; 9 bases map to TRBD2. Per germline, CDR1 SNHLY and CDR2 FYNNEI. The CDR3 has 14 amino acids. Trimming cost V 7 bases and J 2 bases; bases outside gene matches: 6.

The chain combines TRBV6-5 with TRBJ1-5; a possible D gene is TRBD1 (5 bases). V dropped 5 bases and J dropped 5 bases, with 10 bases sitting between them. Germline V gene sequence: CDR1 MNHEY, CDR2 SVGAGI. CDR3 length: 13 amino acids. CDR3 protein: CASSLDSDQPQHF. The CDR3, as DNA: TGTGCCAGCAGTCTTGACAGCGATCAGCCCCAGCATTTT.

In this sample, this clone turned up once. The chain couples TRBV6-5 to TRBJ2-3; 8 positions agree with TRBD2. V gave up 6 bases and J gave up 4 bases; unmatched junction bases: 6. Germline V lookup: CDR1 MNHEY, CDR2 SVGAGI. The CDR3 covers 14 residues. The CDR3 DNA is TGTGCCAGCAGGCCGGGACTAGGGGCAGATACGCAGTATTTT. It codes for CASRPGLGADTQYF.

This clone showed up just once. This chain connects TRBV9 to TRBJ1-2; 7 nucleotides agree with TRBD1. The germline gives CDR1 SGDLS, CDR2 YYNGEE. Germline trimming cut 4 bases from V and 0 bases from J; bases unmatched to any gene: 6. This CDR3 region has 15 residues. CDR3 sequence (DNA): TGTGCCAGCAGCTCCCTGACAGGGCCTAACTATGGCTACACCTTC. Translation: CASSSLTGPNYGYTF.

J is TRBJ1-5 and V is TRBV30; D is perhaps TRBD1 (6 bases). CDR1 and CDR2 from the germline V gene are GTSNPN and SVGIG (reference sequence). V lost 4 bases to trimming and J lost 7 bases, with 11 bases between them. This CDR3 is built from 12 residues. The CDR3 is CAWNQQGQPQHF. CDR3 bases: TGTGCCTGGAATCAACAGGGACAGCCCCAGCATTTT.

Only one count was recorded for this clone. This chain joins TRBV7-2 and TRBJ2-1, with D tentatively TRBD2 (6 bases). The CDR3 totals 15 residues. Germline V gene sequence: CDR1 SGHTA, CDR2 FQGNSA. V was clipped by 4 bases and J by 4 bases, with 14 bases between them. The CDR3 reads CASSSLPGEYNEQFF. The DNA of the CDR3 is TGTGCCAGCAGCTCGCTTCCGGGGGAGTACAATGAGCAGTTCTTC.

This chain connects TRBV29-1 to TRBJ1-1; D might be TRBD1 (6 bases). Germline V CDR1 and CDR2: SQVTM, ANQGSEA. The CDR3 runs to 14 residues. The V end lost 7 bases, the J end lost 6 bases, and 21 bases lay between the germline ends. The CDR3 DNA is TGCAGCGCCGACCAGCGAAACAGGGCCGCTGAAGCTTTCTTT. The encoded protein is CSADQRNRAAEAFF.

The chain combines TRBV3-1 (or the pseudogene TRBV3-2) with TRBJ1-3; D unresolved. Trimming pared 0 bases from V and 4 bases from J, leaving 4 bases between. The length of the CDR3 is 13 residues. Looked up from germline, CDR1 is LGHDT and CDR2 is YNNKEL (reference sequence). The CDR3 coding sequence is TGTGCCAGCAGCCAAGATCCGGGAAACACCATATATTTT. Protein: CASSQDPGNTIYF.

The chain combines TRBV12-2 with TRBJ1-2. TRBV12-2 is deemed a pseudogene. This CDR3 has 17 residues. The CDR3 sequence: CASRSLESSGGCYGYTF. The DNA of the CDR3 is TGTGCAAGTCGCTCCTTAGAGTCATCGGGGGGCTGCTATGGCTACACCTTC.

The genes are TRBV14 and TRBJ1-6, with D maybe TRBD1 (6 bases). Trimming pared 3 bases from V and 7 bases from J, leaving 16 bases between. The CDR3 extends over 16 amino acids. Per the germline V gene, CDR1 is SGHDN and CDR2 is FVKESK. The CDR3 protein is CASSHAAQGYNSPLHF. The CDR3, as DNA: TGTGCCAGCAGCCACGCTGCACAGGGTTACAATTCACCCCTCCACTTT.

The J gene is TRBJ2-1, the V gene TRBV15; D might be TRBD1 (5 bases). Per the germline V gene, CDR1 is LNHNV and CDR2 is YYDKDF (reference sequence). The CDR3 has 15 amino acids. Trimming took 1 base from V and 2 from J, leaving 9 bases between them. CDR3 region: CATSRVPGPYNEQFF. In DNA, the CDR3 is TGTGCCACCAGCAGAGTCCCAGGGCCCTACAATGAGCAGTTCTTC.

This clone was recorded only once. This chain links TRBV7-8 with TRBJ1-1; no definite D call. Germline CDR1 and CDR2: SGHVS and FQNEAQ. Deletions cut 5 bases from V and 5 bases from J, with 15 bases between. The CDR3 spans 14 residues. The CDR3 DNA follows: TGTGCCAGCAGCCCCAATCCCGGGTGGACTGAAGCTTTCTTT. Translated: CASSPNPGWTEAFF.

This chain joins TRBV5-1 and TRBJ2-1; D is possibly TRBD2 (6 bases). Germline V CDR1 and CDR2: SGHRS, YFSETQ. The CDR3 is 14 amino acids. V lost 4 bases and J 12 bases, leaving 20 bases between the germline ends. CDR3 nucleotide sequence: TGCGCCAGCAGCCCCATAATGACGGGAGTTGGGCAGTTCTTC. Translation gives CASSPIMTGVGQFF.

CDR3 loop: CASSQYWGQGRTGELFF. CDR3 DNA sequence: TGTGCCAGCAGCCAGTACTGGGGACAGGGGAGAACCGGGGAGCTGTTTTTT. V usage is TRBV14 and J usage is TRBJ2-2, with 10 bases fitting TRBD1. J gave up 5 bases and V 3 bases, and 9 bases lay outside the gene matches. This CDR3 contains 17 residues. In germline, CDR1 is SGHDN, CDR2 FVKESK.

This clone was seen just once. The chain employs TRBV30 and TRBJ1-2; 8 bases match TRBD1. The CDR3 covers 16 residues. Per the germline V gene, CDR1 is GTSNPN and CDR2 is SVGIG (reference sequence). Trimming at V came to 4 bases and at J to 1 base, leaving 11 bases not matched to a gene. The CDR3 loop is CAWMGSRGRNNYGYTF. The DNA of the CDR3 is TGTGCCTGGATGGGTTCCAGGGGGCGTAATAACTATGGCTACACCTTC.

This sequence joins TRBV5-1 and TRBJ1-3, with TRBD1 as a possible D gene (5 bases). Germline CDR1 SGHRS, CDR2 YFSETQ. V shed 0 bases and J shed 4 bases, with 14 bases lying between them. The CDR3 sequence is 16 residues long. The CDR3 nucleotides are TGCGCCAGCAGCTTGGCCGGGGGAGTAGCCGGAAACACCATATATTTT. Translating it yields CASSLAGGVAGNTIYF.

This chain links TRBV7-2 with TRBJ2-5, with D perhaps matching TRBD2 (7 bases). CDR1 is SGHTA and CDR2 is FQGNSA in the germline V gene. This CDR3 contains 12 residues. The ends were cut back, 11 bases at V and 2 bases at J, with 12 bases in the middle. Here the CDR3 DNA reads TGTGCCGGGGAGGGACAACAAGAGACCCAGTACTTC. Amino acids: CAGEGQQETQYF.